The T cell receptor (beta chain) described here comes from a study of identifying expanded T cells in peripheral blood. Study-level results: Across healthy donors, higher total template counts meant significantly greater roughly 2-week count variance. Differentially abundant clones: about 1.2 between replicates, 15 to 17 at approximately 13 days, under 25 at four.

The CDR3 contains 16 residues. In germline, CDR1 is LNHDA, CDR2 SQIVND (reference sequence). The ends were cut back, 4 bases at V and 3 bases at J, with 16 bases in the middle. As for this clone: As yet, its antigen is unknown.

Healthy donors had no documented immune events, such as infections, while sampled. The assay was immunoSEQ multiplex PCR, and TCRdb's table has in-frame clones only and misses some. The sample consists of tens of thousands of clones, around 86% of them appearing once. The sample consisted of blood. The receptor was isolated from a person aged 18-69 years in good health. The chain couples TRBV19 to TRBJ1-5, with TRBD1 as a possible D gene (5 bases). The CDR3 here is CASSTTLTGFNQPQHF. DNA for the CDR3: TGTGCCAGTAGTACCACCCTCACAGGATTCAATCAGCCCCAGCATTTT.